The 4 T cell receptor beta chains below come from one sample, sequenced in a study of blood T cell repertoires in COVID-19. TCRdb keeps only in-frame clones here, not all; method: immunoSEQ multiplex PCR. The sample includes hundreds of thousands of clones, roughly 84% of them seen just once. The sequenced sample was peripheral blood. These receptors all come from a woman of 80 years or more with active or convalescent COVID-19.

The CDR3 DNA sequence: TGTGCCAGCAGCTTAACCGACAGCACCGGGGAGCTGTTTTTT. Protein sequence: CASSLTDSTGELFF. This rearrangement joins TRBV7-3 to TRBJ2-2, with D possibly being TRBD1 (5 bases). The V end lost 0 bases, the J end lost 4 bases, and 6 bases lay between the germline ends. This CDR3 spans 14 amino acids. The germline gives CDR1 SGHTA, CDR2 FQGTGA.

Only one count was recorded for this clone. The rearrangement uses TRBV3-1 (or the pseudogene TRBV3-2) and TRBJ1-6, with TRBD1 matching over 7 bases. The germline gives CDR1 LGHDT, CDR2 YNNKEL (reference sequence). V was pared by 4 bases and J by 8 bases, with 14 bases of the junction left unmatched. The CDR3 length is 17 residues. This CDR3 is CASSPGTSGGRDSPLHF. The CDR3 DNA follows: TGTGCCAGCAGCCCTGGGACTTCAGGGGGTAGGGATTCACCCCTCCACTTT.

The chain uses TRBV27 and TRBJ2-7; 8 nucleotides match TRBD1. J was trimmed by 12 bases and V by 0 bases; bases with no gene match: 7. The CDR3 spans 13 residues. The V gene's germline CDR1 is MNHEY and CDR2 SMNVEV (reference sequence). CDR3: CASSLSTPGQAYF. CDR3 DNA: TGTGCCAGCAGTTTATCAACACCGGGACAGGCGTACTTC.

This clone occurred a few times. The V call is TRBV19, the J call TRBJ2-7; D possibly corresponds to TRBD1 (6 bases). This CDR3 is built from 16 residues. With 6 bases removed from V and 3 bases from J, the gap between germline ends came to 21 bases. CDR1 and CDR2 (germline): LNHDA, SQIVND (reference sequence). The CDR3 DNA follows: TGTGCCAGTAGCCCAACGAAGACAGGATCCCTCTACGAGCAGTACTTC. Its translation is CASSPTKTGSLYEQYF.